This TCR beta chain originates from a study of glioma-infiltrating T cells after dendritic cell vaccination. General study results and limits: Only a small number of patients had complete blood and tumor samples.

The length of the CDR3 is 15 residues. J gave up 4 bases and V 2 bases, and 7 bases lay outside the gene matches. Germline V gene data show CDR1 as MGHDK and CDR2 as SYGVNS. Amplification used 60 V beta primers and 13 J beta primers. Generated by immunoSEQ multiplex PCR, the TCRdb table keeps only in-frame clones and is missing some. This table holds about 92,000 clones, over 75% found once. This clone was detected only a few times. Its target is not known. The rearrangement uses TRBV25-1 and TRBJ1-1; 7 nucleotides agree with TRBD1. This sequence was found in a human donor with glioblastoma. This material consisted of blood, taken before dendritic cell vaccination. CDR3 nucleotides: TGTGCCAGCAGTGAAAGGATAGGGGGCGTCACTGAAGCTTTCTTT. Residues: CASSERIGGVTEAFF.